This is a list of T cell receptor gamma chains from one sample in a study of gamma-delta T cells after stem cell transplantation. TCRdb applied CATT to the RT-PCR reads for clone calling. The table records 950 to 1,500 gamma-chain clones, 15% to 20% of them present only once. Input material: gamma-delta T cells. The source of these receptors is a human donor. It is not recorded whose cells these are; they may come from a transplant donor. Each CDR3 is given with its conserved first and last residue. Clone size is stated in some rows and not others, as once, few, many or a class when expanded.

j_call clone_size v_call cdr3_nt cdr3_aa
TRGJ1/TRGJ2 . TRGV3 TGTGCCACCTGGGACCCGAATTATTATAAGAAACTCTTC CATWDPNYYKKLF
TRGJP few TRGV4 TGTGCCACCTGTAAAGAGTTGGGCAAAAAAATCAAGGTATTT CATCKELGKKIKVF
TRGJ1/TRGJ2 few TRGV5 TGTGCCGCCTGGGACAAGCGATATTATAAGAAACTCTTT CAAWDKRYYKKLF
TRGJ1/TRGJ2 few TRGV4 TGTGCCACCTGGGATGGGCCCGAATCGAATTATTATAAGAAACTCTTT CATWDGPESNYYKKLF
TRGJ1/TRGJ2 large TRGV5 TGTGCCACCTGGGACGGTCCCGATAAGAAACTCTTT CATWDGPDKKLF
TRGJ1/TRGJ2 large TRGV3 TGTGCCACCTGGGACAGGGTTTATTATAAGAAACTCTTT CATWDRVYYKKLF
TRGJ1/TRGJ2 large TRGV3 TGTGCCACCTGGGACAGAAATTATTATAAGAAACTCTTT CATWDRNYYKKLF
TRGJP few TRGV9 TGTGCCTTGTGGGAGGTCGCCGAGTTGGGCAAAAAAATCAAGGTATTT CALWEVAELGKKIKVF
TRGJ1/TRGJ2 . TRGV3 TGTGCCACCTGGGACAGGCCCATTACGGTTTATTATAAGAAACTCTTT CATWDRPITVYYKKLF
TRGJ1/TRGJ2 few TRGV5 TGTGCCACCTGGGGTTCTAAGAAACTCTTT CATWGSKKLF
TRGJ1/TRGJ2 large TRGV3 TGTGCCACCTGGGACAGGCCGACGCGGGGTAAGAAACTCTTT CATWDRPTRGKKLF
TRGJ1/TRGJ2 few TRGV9 TGTGCCTTGTGGGAGGTTACGAATTATTATAAGAAACTCTTT CALWEVTNYYKKLF
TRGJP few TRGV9 TGTGCCTTGTGGAAGCAACCGACTCGATTGGGCAAAAAAATCAAGGTATTT CALWKQPTRLGKKIKVF
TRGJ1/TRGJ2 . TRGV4 TGTGCCACCTGGGATTTTTATATGAAACTCTTT CATWDFYMKLF
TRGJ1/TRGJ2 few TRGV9 TGTGCCTTGTGGGAGGTGTTCTACTCTTATTATAAGAAACTCTTT CALWEVFYSYYKKLF
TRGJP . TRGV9 TGTGCCTTGTGGGAGTGGGAGTTGGGCAAAAAAATCAAGGTATTT CALWEWELGKKIKVF
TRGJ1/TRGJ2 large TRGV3 TGTGCCACCTGGGACTCCTACTGGAAACTCTTT CATWDSYWKLF
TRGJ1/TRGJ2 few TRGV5 TGTGCCACCTGGGATCCTTATTATAAGAAACTCTTT CATWDPYYKKLF
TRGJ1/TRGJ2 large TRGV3 TGTGCCACCTGGGACAGGCCGATCGGGAAACTCTTT CATWDRPIGKLF
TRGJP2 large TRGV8 TGTGCCACCTGGGGTAGTAATAGTAGTGATTGGATCAAGACGTTT CATWGSNSSDWIKTF
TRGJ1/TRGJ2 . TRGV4 TGTGCCACCTGGGATGGTGACAATTATAAGAAACTCTTT CATWDGDNYKKLF
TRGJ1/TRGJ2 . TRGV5 TGTGCCACCTGGGACAAACCTTATTATAAGAAACTCTTT CATWDKPYYKKLF
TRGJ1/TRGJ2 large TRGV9 TGTGCCTTGTGGGAAAATTATTATAAGAAACTCTTT CALWENYYKKLF
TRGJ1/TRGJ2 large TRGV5 TGTGCCACCTGGTGGGCCTATAAGAAACTCTTT CATWWAYKKLF
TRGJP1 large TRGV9 TGTGCCTTGTGGGAGGTGCACGGTTGGTTCAAGATATTT CALWEVHGWFKIF
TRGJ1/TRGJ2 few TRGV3 TGTGCCGCCTGGGACAGTTTGTATTATAAGAAACTCTTT CAAWDSLYYKKLF